The present TCR beta chain was sequenced within a study of cytomegalovirus exposure and HLA in healthy donors. Study-level points and caveats: A later analysis reportedly identified an Asian-associated ancestry cluster as carrying fewer N-insertions than the approximately 670-donor mean.

With regard to this clone: Its antigen is unknown.

The CDR3 runs to 14 residues. CDR1 SGHTA and CDR2 FQGTGA come from the germline V gene. Losses at the gene ends were 7 bases for V and 4 bases for J; bases not matched to a gene: 8. Primers for the PCR totalled 60 Vbeta and 13 Jbeta. This table comes from immunoSEQ multiplex PCR, and its TCRdb copy is limited to in-frame clones, with some not included. The sample shows 200,000 to 300,000 clones, just under 85% of them seen only once. The rearrangement uses TRBV7-3 and TRBJ2-3, with TRBD2 identical over 7 bases. The receptor was isolated from a middle-aged woman in good health and CMV-seropositive. The sequenced sample consisted of PBMCs. In nucleotides, the CDR3 is TGTGCCAGCAAGTCGACTAGCCACCCAGATACGCAGTATTTT. It translates to CASKSTSHPDTQYF.